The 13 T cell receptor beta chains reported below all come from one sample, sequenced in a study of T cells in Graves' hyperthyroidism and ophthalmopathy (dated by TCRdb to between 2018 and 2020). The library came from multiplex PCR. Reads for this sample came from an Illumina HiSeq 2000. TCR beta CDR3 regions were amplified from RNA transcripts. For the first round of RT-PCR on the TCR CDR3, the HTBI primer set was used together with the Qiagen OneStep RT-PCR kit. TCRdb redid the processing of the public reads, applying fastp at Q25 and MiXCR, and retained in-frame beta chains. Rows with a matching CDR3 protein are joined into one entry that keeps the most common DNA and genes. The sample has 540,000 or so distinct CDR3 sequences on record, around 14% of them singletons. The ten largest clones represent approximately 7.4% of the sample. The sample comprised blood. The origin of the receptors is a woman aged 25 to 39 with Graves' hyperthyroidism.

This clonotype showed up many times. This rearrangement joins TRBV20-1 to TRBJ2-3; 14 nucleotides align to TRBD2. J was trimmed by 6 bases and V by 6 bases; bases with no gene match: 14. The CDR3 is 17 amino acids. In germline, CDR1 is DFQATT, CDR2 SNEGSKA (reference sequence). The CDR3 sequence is CSADLGTSGRRVDTQYF. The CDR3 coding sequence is TGCAGTGCGGACCTAGGGACTAGCGGGAGAAGGGTGGATACGCAGTATTTT.

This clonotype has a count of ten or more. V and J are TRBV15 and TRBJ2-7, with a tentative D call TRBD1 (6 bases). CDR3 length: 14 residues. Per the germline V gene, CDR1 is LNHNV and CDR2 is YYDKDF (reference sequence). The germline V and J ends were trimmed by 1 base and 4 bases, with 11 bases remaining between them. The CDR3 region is CATSRARGYYEQYF. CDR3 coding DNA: TGTGCCACCAGCAGAGCTAGGGGGTATTACGAGCAGTACTTC. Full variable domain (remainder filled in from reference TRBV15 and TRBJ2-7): DAMVIQNPRYQVTQFGKPVTLSCSQTLNHNVMYWYQQKSSQAPKLLFHYYDKDFNNEADTPDNFQSRRPNTSFCFLDIRSPGLGDTAMYLCATSRARGYYEQYFGPGTRLTVT.

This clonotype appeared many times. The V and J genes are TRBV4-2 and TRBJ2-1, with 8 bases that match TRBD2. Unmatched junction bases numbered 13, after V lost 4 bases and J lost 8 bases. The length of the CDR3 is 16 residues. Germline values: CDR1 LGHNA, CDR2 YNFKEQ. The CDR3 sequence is CASSLRGRAGEDEQFF. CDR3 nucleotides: TGTGCCAGCAGCCTCCGGGGGCGAGCGGGAGAGGATGAGCAGTTCTTC.

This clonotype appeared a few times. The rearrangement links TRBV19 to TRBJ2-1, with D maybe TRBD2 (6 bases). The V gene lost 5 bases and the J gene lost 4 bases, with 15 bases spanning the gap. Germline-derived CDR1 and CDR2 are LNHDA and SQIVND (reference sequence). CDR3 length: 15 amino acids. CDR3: CASSFPGLQYNEQFF. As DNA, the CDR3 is TGTGCCAGTAGTTTTCCGGGACTGCAATACAATGAGCAGTTCTTC.

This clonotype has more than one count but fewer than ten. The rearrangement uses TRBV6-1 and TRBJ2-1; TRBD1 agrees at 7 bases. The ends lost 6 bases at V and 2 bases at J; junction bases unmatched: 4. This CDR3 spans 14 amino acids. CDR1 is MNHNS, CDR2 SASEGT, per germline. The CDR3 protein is CASRSGTAYNEQFF. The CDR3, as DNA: TGTGCCAGCAGATCCGGGACAGCCTACAATGAGCAGTTCTTC.

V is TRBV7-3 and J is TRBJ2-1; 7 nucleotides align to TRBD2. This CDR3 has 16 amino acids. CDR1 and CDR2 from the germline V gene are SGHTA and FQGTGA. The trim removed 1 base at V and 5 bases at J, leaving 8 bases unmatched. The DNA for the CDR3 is TGTGCCAGCAGCTTAAGGGGCGGGAGCGGAAACAATGAGCAGTTCTTC. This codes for CASSLRGGSGNNEQFF.

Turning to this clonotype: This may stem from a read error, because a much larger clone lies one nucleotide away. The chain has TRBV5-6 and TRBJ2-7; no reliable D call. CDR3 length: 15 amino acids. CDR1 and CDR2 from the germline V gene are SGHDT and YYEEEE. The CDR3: CAGSLDIALSYEQYF. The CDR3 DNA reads TGTGCCGGCAGCTTGGATATTGCACTCAGCTACGAGCAGTACTTC.

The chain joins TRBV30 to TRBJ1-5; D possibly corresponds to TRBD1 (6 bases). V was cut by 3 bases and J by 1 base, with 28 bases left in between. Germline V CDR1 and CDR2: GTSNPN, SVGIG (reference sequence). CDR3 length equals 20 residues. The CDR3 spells CAWRGGTLTGGGSSNQPQHF. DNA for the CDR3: TGTGCCTGGAGAGGGGGGACGCTGACAGGAGGAGGATCAAGCAATCAGCCCCAGCATTTT.

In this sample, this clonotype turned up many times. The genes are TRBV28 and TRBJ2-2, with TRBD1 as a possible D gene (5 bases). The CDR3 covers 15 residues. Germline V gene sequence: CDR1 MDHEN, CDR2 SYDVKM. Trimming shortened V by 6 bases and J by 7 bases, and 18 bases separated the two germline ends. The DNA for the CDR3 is TGTGCCAGCAGCGTATCCGGAAAAACAGGCGGGGAGCTGTTTTTT. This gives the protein CASSVSGKTGGELFF.

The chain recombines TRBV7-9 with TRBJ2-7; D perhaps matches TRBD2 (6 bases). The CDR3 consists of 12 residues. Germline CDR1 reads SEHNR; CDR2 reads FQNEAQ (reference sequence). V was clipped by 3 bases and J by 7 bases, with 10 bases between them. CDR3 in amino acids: CASSFTAGEQYF. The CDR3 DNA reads TGTGCCAGCAGCTTTACCGCGGGGGAGCAGTACTTC.

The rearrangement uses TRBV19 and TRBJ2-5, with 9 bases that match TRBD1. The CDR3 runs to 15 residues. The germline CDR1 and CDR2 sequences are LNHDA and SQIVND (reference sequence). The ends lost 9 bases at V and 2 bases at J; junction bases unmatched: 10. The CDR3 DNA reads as TGTGCCAGCCAATCGGGGGGACAGGGACAAGAGACCCAGTACTTC. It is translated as CASQSGGQGQETQYF.

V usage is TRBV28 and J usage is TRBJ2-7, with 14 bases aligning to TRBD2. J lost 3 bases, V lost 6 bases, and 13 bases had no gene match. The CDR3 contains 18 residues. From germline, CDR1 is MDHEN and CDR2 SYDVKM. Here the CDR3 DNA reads TGTGCCAGCAGACCACCCCCGGGACTAGCGGGAGTCGGCTACGAGCAGTACTTC. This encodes CASRPPPGLAGVGYEQYF.

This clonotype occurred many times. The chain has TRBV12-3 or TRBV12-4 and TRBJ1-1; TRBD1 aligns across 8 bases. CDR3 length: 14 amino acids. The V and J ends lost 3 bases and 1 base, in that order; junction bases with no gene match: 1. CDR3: CASSFRGQNTEAFF. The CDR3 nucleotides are TGTGCCAGCAGTTTCAGGGGGCAGAACACTGAAGCTTTCTTT.